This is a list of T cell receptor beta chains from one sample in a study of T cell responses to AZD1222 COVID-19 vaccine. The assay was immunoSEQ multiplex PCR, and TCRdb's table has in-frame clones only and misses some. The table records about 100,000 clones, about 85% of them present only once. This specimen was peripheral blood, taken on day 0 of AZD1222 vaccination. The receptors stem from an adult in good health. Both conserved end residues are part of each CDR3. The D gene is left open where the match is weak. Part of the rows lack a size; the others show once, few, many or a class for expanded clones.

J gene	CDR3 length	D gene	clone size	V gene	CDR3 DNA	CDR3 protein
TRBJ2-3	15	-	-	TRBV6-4	TGTGCCAGCAGTGACTCTCCAGGGGGCACAGATACGCAGTATTTT	CASSDSPGGTDTQYF
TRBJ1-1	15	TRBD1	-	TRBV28	TGTGCCAGCAGGGGGGGGACAGTAATGAACACTGAAGCTTTCTTT	CASRGGTVMNTEAFF
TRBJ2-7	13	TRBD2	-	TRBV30	TGTGCCTGGAGTACGGGCGGGAGCTACGAGCAGTACTTC	CAWSTGGSYEQYF
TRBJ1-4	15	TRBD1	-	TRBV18	TGTGCCAGCTCACCAGAGGGACAGGGGTTGGAGAAACTGTTTTTT	CASSPEGQGLEKLFF
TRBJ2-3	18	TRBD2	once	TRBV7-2	TGTGCCAGCAGCCAAACTAGCGGGGGGAACATCTTCACGATTACGCAGTATTTT	CASSQTSGGNIFTITQYF
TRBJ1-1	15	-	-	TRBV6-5	TGTGCCAGCAGTAACCCCGGGGGAACCTACACTGAAGCTTTCTTT	CASSNPGGTYTEAFF
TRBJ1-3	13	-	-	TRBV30	TGTGCCTCCAGGCCGGGTGCACAAAACACCATATATTTT	CASRPGAQNTIYF
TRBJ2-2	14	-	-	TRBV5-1	TGCGCCAGCAGCTTTACCCAAGTCACCGGGGAGCTGTTTTTT	CASSFTQVTGELFF
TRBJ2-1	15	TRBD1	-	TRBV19	TGTGCCACCCAGGAGGGACAGGGTCAGGCAAGGAAGCAGTTCTTC	CATQEGQGQARKQFF
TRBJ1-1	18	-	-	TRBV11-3	TGTGCCAGCAGCTTCGGGAAATGGGGACCCTCTATGAACACTGAAGCTTTCTTT	CASSFGKWGPSMNTEAFF
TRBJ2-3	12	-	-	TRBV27	TGTGCCAGCAGTTCAGGGCCAGATACGCAGTATTTT	CASSSGPDTQYF
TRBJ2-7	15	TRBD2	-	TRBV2	TGTGCCAGCAGTGCCCGGACTAGCGGGAGAGGCGAGCAGTACTTC	CASSARTSGRGEQYF
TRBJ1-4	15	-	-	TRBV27	TGTGCCAGCAGTCGCCGTCCGGGTACTAATGAAAAACTGTTTTTT	CASSRRPGTNEKLFF
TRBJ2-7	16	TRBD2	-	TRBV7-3	TGTGCCAGCAGCTTAACGGTCGCTAGCGGGGGTTACGAGCAGTACTTC	CASSLTVASGGYEQYF
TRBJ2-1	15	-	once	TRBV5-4	TGTGCCAGCAGCTTGGGTTTGCGGGCCTACAATGAGCAGTTCTTC	CASSLGLRAYNEQFF
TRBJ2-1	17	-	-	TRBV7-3	TGTGCCAGCAGCCCAAATTGGAGAAGGGGTTCACGCAATGAGCAGTTCTTC	CASSPNWRRGSRNEQFF
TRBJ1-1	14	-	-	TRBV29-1	TGCAGCGTTTTTGCAGGTCCCTCCCACACTGAAGCTTTCTTT	CSVFAGPSHTEAFF
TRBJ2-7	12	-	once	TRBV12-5	TGTGCTAGTGGTCTCGACAGGCAGGGGCAGTACTTC	CASGLDRQGQYF
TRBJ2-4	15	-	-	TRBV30	TGTGCCTGGAGTGTGACAGGACCCGCCAAAAACATTCAGTACTTC	CAWSVTGPAKNIQYF
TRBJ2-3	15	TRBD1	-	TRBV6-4	TGTGCCAGCAGTATGGGAACAGGGGGCACAGATACGCAGTATTTT	CASSMGTGGTDTQYF
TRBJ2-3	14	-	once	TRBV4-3	TGCGCCAGCAGCCAAGTGGGTAGCACAGATACGCAGTATTTT	CASSQVGSTDTQYF
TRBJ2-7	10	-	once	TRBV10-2	TGCGCCAGCATGGGAGACGAGCAGTACTTC	CASMGDEQYF
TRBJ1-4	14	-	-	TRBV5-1	TGCGCCAGCAGCTTGAGATTGCCGGATGAAAAACTGTTTTTT	CASSLRLPDEKLFF
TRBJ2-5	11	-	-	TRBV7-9	TGTGCCAGCAGTTTTCAGTGGGCCCAGTACTTC	CASSFQWAQYF
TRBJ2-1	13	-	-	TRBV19	TGTGCCAGTAGTTGGGTCTACCCCAATGAGCAGTTCTTC	CASSWVYPNEQFF
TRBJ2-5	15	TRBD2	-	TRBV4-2	TGTGCCAGCAGCCAGGGCCTAGCGGCACAAGAGACCCAGTACTTC	CASSQGLAAQETQYF
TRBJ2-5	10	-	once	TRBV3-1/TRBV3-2	TGTGCCACCGGAAGGGAGACCCAGTACTTC	CATGRETQYF
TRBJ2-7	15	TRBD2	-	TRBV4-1	TGCGCCAGCAGCCACTCCGCGGGGGTTTCTTCCGAGCAGTACTTC	CASSHSAGVSSEQYF
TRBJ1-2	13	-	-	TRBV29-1	TGCAGCGTTGGCCCGGACAGAAACTATGGCTACACCTTC	CSVGPDRNYGYTF
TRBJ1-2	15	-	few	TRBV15	TGTGCCACCAGCAGAGAGGAGGCAGGGCTAGAGGGCTACACCTTC	CATSREEAGLEGYTF
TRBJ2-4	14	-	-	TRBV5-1	TGCGCCAGCAGCTTAGGCCTTCGGGAAGTCATTCAGTACTTC	CASSLGLREVIQYF
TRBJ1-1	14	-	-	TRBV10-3	TGTGCCATCAGTGCCGGCTTGAGGGCAGCTGAAGCTTTCTTT	CAISAGLRAAEAFF
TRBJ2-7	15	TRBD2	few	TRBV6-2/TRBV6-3	TGTGCCAGCAGTTTAGGACTAGCGGCACTCTACGAGCAGTACTTC	CASSLGLAALYEQYF
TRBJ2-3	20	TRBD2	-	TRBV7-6	TGTGCCAGCAGCTTTAACTGGCGGGCTAGCGGGACCCTTGACAGGGATACGCAGTATTTT	CASSFNWRASGTLDRDTQYF
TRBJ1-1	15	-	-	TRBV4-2	TGTGCCAGCAGCCAAAGCCAGGCTAGGAACACTGAAGCTTTCTTT	CASSQSQARNTEAFF
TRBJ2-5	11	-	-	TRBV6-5	TGTGCCAGCAGGAGCGGAACAGGGCGCCACTTC	CASRSGTGRHF
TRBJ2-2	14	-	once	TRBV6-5	TGTGCCAGCAGGCGAGAGTGGGGGCCCGGGGAGCTGTTTTTT	CASRREWGPGELFF
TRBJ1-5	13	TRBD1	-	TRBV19	TGTGCCAGTAGGGACAGGGCCCGGCTCGCCCAGCATTTT	CASRDRARLAQHF
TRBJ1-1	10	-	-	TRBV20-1	TGCAGTGCTTACCACACTGAAGCTTTCTTT	CSAYHTEAFF
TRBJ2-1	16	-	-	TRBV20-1	TGCAGTGCTAGTTCTGTGAGACAGAGCTCCTACAATGAGCAGTTCTTC	CSASSVRQSSYNEQFF
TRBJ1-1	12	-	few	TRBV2	TGTGCCAGCAGTGATACCGGGACAAAAGCTTTCTTT	CASSDTGTKAFF
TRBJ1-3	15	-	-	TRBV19	TGTGCCAGTAGTCCCTGGACTCGGGCGAGAAACACCATATATTTT	CASSPWTRARNTIYF
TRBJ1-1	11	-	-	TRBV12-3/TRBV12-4	TGTGCCAGCTGCAGAGGGTCTGAAGCTTTCTTT	CASCRGSEAFF
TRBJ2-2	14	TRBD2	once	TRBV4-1	TGCGCCAGCAGCCAAGATCGGGGGGCCGGGGAGCTGTTTTTT	CASSQDRGAGELFF
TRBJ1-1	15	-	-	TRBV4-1	TGCGCCAGCAGCCAAACTCAAATCGCCGACGCTGAAGCTTTCTTT	CASSQTQIADAEAFF
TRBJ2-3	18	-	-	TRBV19	TGTGCCAGTAGCGGGGGTCTTAGGAGGCAGGGGGAGTTAGATACGCAGTATTTT	CASSGGLRRQGELDTQYF
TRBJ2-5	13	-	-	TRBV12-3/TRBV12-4	TGTGCCAGCACTGAGGCGGGATGGGAGACCCAGTACTTC	CASTEAGWETQYF
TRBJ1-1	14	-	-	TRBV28	TGTGCCAGCAGTTTGGCGGTCACGAACACTGAAGCTTTCTTT	CASSLAVTNTEAFF
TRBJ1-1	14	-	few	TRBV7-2	TGTGCCAGCAGCCCCCAGGGAGGAGGCACTGAAGCTTTCTTT	CASSPQGGGTEAFF
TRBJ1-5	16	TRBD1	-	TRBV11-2	TGTGCCAGCAGCTTAGACGGGACAGGGGGCCGGCAGCCCCAGCATTTT	CASSLDGTGGRQPQHF
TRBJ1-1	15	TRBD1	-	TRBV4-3	TGCGCCAGCAGCTTCCAGGGGGCGTTGAACACTGAAGCTTTCTTT	CASSFQGALNTEAFF
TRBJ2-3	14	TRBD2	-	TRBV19	TGTGCCAGTAAAGCCGGACTAGCGACAGATACGCAGTATTTT	CASKAGLATDTQYF
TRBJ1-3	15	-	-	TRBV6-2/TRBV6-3	TGTGCCAGCAGTTACTCCCCGGACAGCGGAAACACCATATATTTT	CASSYSPDSGNTIYF
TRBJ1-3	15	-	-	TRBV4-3	TGCGCCAGCAGCCAAGGTCTCGTATCTGGAAACACCATATATTTT	CASSQGLVSGNTIYF
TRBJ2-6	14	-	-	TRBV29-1	TGCAGCGTTCGCGAGGGATCTGGGGCCAACGTCCTGACTTTC	CSVREGSGANVLTF